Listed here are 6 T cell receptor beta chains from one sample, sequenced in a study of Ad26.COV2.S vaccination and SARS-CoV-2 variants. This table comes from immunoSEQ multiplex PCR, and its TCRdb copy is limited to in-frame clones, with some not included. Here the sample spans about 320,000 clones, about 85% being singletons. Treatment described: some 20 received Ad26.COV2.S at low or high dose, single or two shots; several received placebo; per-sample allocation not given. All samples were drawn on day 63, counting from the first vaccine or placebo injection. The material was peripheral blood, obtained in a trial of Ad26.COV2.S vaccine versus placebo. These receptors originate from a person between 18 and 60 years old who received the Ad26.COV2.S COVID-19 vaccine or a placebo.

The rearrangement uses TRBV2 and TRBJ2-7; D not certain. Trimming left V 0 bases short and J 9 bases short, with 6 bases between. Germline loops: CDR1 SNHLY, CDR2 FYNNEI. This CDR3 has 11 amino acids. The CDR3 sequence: CASSEASWQYF. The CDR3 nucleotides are TGTGCCAGCAGTGAAGCCTCGTGGCAGTACTTC.

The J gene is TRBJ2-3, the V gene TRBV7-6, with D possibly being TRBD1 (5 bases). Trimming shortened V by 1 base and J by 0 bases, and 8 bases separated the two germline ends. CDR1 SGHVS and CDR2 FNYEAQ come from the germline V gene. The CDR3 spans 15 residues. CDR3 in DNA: TGTGCCAGCAGCTTAGGGGGCCAGAGCACAGATACGCAGTATTTT. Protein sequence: CASSLGGQSTDTQYF.

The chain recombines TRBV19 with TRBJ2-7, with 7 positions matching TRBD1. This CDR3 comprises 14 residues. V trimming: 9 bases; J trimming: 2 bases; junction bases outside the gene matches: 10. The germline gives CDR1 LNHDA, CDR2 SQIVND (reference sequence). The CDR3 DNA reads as TGTGCCAGCTCCCCGACAGGGCGAACCTACGAGCAGTACTTC. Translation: CASSPTGRTYEQYF.

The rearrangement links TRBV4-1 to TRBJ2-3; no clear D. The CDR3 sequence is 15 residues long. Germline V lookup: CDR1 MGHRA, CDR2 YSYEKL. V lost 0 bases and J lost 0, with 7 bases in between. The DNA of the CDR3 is TGCGCCAGCAGCCAAGACCCTTCCAGCACAGATACGCAGTATTTT. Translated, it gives CASSQDPSSTDTQYF.

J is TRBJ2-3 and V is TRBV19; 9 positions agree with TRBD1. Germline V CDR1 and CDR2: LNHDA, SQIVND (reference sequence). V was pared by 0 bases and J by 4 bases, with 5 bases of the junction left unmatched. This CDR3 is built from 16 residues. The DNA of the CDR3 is TGTGCCAGTAGTATAGATCCGGGACAGGGACCAGATACGCAGTATTTT. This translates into CASSIDPGQGPDTQYF.

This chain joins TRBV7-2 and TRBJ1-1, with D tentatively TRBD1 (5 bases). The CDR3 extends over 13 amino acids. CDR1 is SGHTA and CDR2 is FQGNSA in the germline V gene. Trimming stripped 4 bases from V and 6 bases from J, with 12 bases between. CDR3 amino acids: CASSYIQVAEAFF. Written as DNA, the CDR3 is TGTGCCAGCAGCTACATACAGGTAGCTGAAGCTTTCTTT.